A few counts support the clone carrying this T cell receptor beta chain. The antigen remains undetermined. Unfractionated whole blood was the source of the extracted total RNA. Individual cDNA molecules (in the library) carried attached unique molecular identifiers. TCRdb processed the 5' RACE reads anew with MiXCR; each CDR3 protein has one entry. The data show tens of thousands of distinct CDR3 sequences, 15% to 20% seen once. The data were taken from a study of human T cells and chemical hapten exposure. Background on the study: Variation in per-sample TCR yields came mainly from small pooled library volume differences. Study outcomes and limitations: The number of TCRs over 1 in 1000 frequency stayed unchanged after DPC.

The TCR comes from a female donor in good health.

CDR3 region: CASSSSRGVDTQYF. The CDR3 DNA reads as TGTGCCAGCAGCTCAAGCCGGGGGGTAGATACGCAGTATTTT. The chain couples TRBV7-2 to TRBJ2-3, with 7 nucleotides matching TRBD2. Germline V CDR1 and CDR2: SGHTA, FQGNSA. The trim removed 4 bases at V and 5 bases at J, leaving 6 bases unmatched. CDR3 length equals 14 residues.